This T cell receptor beta chain was recovered during a study of cytomegalovirus exposure and HLA in healthy donors. A multiplex PCR was run with 60 Vbeta primers and 13 Jbeta primers. Assay: immunoSEQ multiplex PCR; the TCRdb copy retains only in-frame clones and omits some. The record lists 100,000 to 150,000 clones, of which the ten most abundant hold approximately 1.6%. The sequence came from a man between 18 and 35 years old in good health and CMV-seronegative. Sequences were obtained from PBMCs.

The chain's CDR3 is CASSLFTSGNTGELFF. The DNA for the CDR3 is TGTGCCAGCAGCTTATTCACTAGCGGTAACACCGGGGAGCTGTTTTTT. The chain has TRBV13 and TRBJ2-2; the match to TRBD2 covers 8 bases. The trim removed 2 bases at V and 2 bases at J, leaving 4 bases unmatched. The length of the CDR3 is 16 residues. Germline-derived CDR1 and CDR2 are PRHDT and FYEKMQ (reference sequence).